The 9 T cell receptor beta chains listed next were all sequenced from one sample in a study of cytomegalovirus exposure and HLA in healthy donors. 13 Jbeta primers and 60 Vbeta primers were used for the PCR. Profiling relied on immunoSEQ multiplex PCR, and the TCRdb table lists in-frame clones only, not all of them. Here the sample spans some 110,000 clones, about four fifths being singletons. Sequencing was carried out using PBMCs. The receptors here all came from a man aged 40-50 years in good health and CMV-seronegative.

In this sample, this clone turned up once. V gene TRBV19 combines with J gene TRBJ1-5, with D unresolved. The CDR3 loop spans 14 amino acids. V was pared by 8 bases and J by 3 bases, with 14 bases between. Germline CDR1 is LNHDA and CDR2 is SQIVND (reference sequence). DNA for the CDR3: TGTGCCAGTTGTCAGGCAGCTATCAATCAGCCCCAGCATTTT. Translation: CASCQAAINQPQHF.

The chain uses TRBV2 and TRBJ1-2; weak D call: TRBD1 (5 bases). The germline CDR1 and CDR2 sequences are SNHLY and FYNNEI. The V end was cut by 8 bases, the J end by 0 bases, with 22 bases between. The CDR3 runs 17 residues. As DNA, the CDR3 is TGTGCCAGCTTTACGTGGGGGGTCGGGGGATCTAACTATGGCTACACCTTC. This codes for CASFTWGVGGSNYGYTF. The whole variable domain, remainder taken from reference TRBV2 and TRBJ1-2, is EPEVTQTPSHQVTQMGQEVILRCVPISNHLYFYWYRQILGQKVEFLVSFYNNEISEKSEIFDDQFSVERPDGSNFTLKIRSTKLEDSAMYFCASFTWGVGGSNYGYTFGSGTRLTVV.

The chain joins TRBV5-6 to TRBJ1-6; D call uncertain. Germline assignment: CDR1 SGHDT and CDR2 YYEEEE. Between the trimmed V and J ends, which lost 2 bases and 9 bases, there was a span of 24 bases. The CDR3 runs 18 residues. CDR3 DNA sequence: TGTGCCAGCAGCTTTTGGTTTGGTCCGGGAGAGTCGAGTTCACCCCTCCACTTT. This gives the protein CASSFWFGPGESSSPLHF. The full variable domain, with the rest looked up from reference TRBV5-6 and TRBJ1-6, is DAGVTQSPTHLIKTRGQQVTLRCSPKSGHDTVSWYQQALGQGPQFIFQYYEEEERQRGNFPDRFSGHQFPNYSSELNVNALLLGDSALYLCASSFWFGPGESSSPLHFGNGTRLTVT.

In this sample, this clone turned up once. The rearrangement links TRBV19 to TRBJ1-5; D remains unclear. The CDR3 is 15 amino acids. The V gene lost 2 bases and the J gene lost 4 bases, with 12 bases spanning the gap. Germline-derived CDR1 and CDR2 are LNHDA and SQIVND (reference sequence). CDR3 sequence reads: CASSISRGPNQPQHF. As DNA, the CDR3 is TGTGCCAGTAGTATATCGCGGGGTCCAAATCAGCCCCAGCATTTT.

The V gene is TRBV14, the J gene TRBJ1-4; 7 positions agree with TRBD1. The V gene end was trimmed by 4 bases and the J gene end by 8 bases; junction bases not matched to a gene: 10. Germline V gene sequence: CDR1 SGHDN, CDR2 FVKESK. The CDR3 contains 15 residues. The CDR3 protein is CASSPRDRVGEKLFF. In DNA form, the CDR3 reads TGTGCCAGCAGCCCTCGTGACAGGGTCGGCGAAAAACTGTTTTTT.

CDR3 sequence (DNA): TGTGCCAGCAGTTTGTATTTGGACACTTCTGCAACTAATGAAAAACTGTTTTTT. Translating it yields CASSLYLDTSATNEKLFF. The chain employs TRBV28 and TRBJ1-4, with D tentatively TRBD1 (5 bases). V lost 3 bases and J 0 bases, leaving 17 bases between the germline ends. Germline CDR1 and CDR2: MDHEN and SYDVKM. The CDR3 spans 18 residues.

The chain combines TRBV25-1 with TRBJ2-1; D call uncertain. Trimming pared 3 bases from V and 0 bases from J, leaving 12 bases between. This CDR3 comprises 16 residues. The V gene's germline CDR1 is MGHDK and CDR2 SYGVNS. CDR3 region: CASSDWLLTSYNEQFF. CDR3 bases: TGTGCCAGCAGTGATTGGTTACTTACCTCCTACAATGAGCAGTTCTTC. Full variable domain (remainder filled in from reference TRBV25-1 and TRBJ2-1): EADIYQTPRYLVIGTGKKITLECSQTMGHDKMYWYQQDPGMELHLIHYSYGVNSTEKGDLSSESTVSRIRTEHFPLTLESARPSHTSQYLCASSDWLLTSYNEQFFGPGTRLTVL.

The V gene is TRBV6-1, the J gene TRBJ1-3; D is ambiguous. Germline loops: CDR1 MNHNS, CDR2 SASEGT. Trimming removed 7 bases from V and 4 bases from J, with 14 bases in between. CDR3 length: 14 residues. The CDR3 DNA sequence: TGTGCCAGCATAAGAACGGGAGGAGGAAACACCATATATTTT. Translation: CASIRTGGGNTIYF.

On this clone: This same CDR3 is encoded by further DNA sequences in the sample. V is TRBV5-1 and J is TRBJ1-1; D not resolved. V dropped 4 bases and J dropped 0 bases, with 7 bases sitting between them. CDR3 length: 13 residues. Germline CDR1 SGHRS, CDR2 YFSETQ. The CDR3 region is CASSMAVNTEAFF. The CDR3 DNA is TGCGCCAGCAGCATGGCGGTGAACACTGAAGCTTTCTTT.